Listed here are 30 T cell receptor beta chains from one sample, sequenced in a study of lymphopenia after photon versus proton radiotherapy. The repertoire was sequenced with immunoSEQ multiplex PCR; TCRdb's copy has only in-frame clones and lacks some. The sample records 50,000 to 75,000 clones, around 88% being singletons. Material: peripheral blood, obtained from a patient treated with photon-based radiotherapy. The receptors here all came from a man aged 35 to 55 with gastric cancer.

The chain has TRBV5-4 and TRBJ2-7; D unresolved. The CDR3 contains 14 residues. The V gene's germline CDR1 is SGHNT and CDR2 YYREEE (reference sequence). V was clipped by 0 bases and J by 2 bases, with 9 bases between them. The DNA for the CDR3 is TGTGCCAGCAGCTTGGGTGGCAGTCCCTACGAGCAGTACTTC. Its protein is CASSLGGSPYEQYF.

To note about this clone: The sample carries other DNA sequences with the same CDR3. The rearrangement joins TRBV9 to TRBJ2-1; 7 nucleotides agree with TRBD2. Looked up from germline, CDR1 is SGDLS and CDR2 is YYNGEE. V shed 2 bases, J shed 8 bases, and the junction held 4 bases outside the gene matches. The CDR3 length is 13 residues. Written as DNA, the CDR3 is TGTGCCAGCAGCGTTGGGGGAGGGGATGAGCAGTTCTTC. It translates to CASSVGGGDEQFF. Filled out from reference TRBV9 and TRBJ2-1, the complete variable domain reads DSGVTQTPKHLITATGQRVTLRCSPRSGDLSVYWYQQSLDQGLQFLIQYYNGEERAKGNILERFSAQQFPDLHSELNLSSLELGDSALYFCASSVGGGDEQFFGPGTRLTVL.

This chain joins TRBV9 and TRBJ2-1; possibly TRBD2 for D (5 bases). The V end lost 3 bases, the J end lost 4 bases, and 14 bases lay between the germline ends. Germline V gene data show CDR1 as SGDLS and CDR2 as YYNGEE. The CDR3 runs to 15 residues. The chain's CDR3 is CASSAGSALYNEQFF. The CDR3 nucleotides are TGTGCCAGCAGCGCTGGGAGTGCACTTTACAATGAGCAGTTCTTC.

The chain employs TRBV19 and TRBJ1-1; no firm D call. Germline CDR1 and CDR2: LNHDA and SQIVND (reference sequence). This CDR3 has 15 amino acids. Trimming took off 2 bases at V and 5 bases at J, with 15 bases between the two ends. Written as DNA, the CDR3 is TGTGCCAGTAGTATATTGCAGACTTTTACGACTGAAGCTTTCTTT. Protein sequence: CASSILQTFTTEAFF. The whole variable domain, remainder taken from reference TRBV19 and TRBJ1-1, is DGGITQSPKYLFRKEGQNVTLSCEQNLNHDAMYWYRQDPGQGLRLIYYSQIVNDFQKGDIAEGYSVSREKKESFPLTVTSAQKNPTAFYLCASSILQTFTTEAFFGQGTRLTVV.

This rearrangement joins TRBV19 to TRBJ2-1; D call uncertain. Looked up from germline, CDR1 is LNHDA and CDR2 is SQIVND (reference sequence). V was clipped by 10 bases and J by 3 bases, with 7 bases between them. The CDR3 is made up of 11 amino acids. CDR3 DNA: TGTGCCACCCTAGGCTACAATGAGCAGTTCTTC. This translates into CATLGYNEQFF. The variable domain in full, completed from reference TRBV19 and TRBJ2-1, reads DGGITQSPKYLFRKEGQNVTLSCEQNLNHDAMYWYRQDPGQGLRLIYYSQIVNDFQKGDIAEGYSVSREKKESFPLTVTSAQKNPTAFYLCATLGYNEQFFGPGTRLTVL.

The chain is built from TRBV15 and TRBJ1-5, with unresolved D. Germline V gives CDR1 LNHNV, CDR2 YYDKDF (reference sequence). The CDR3 runs to 12 residues. Trimming pared 0 bases from V and 9 bases from J, leaving 6 bases between. This CDR3 is CATSRDARPQHF. The CDR3 DNA reads TGTGCCACCAGCAGAGATGCGAGGCCCCAGCATTTT.

The rearrangement links TRBV7-8 to TRBJ2-3; TRBD1 matches 9 bases. There are 15 residues in the CDR3. Germline CDR1 is SGHVS and CDR2 is FQNEAQ. J lost 2 bases, V lost 5 bases, and 5 bases had no gene match. CDR3 region: CASSKQGAITDTQYF. CDR3 nucleotide sequence: TGTGCCAGCAGCAAACAGGGGGCTATCACAGATACGCAGTATTTT.

A few counts support this clone. The chain combines TRBV5-6 with TRBJ2-1; D gene ambiguous. V was pared by 0 bases and J by 0 bases, with 13 bases between. Germline CDR1 is SGHDT and CDR2 is YYEEEE. The CDR3 covers 17 residues. The CDR3 protein is CASSLVPIKSSYNEQFF. The CDR3 coding sequence is TGTGCCAGCAGCTTGGTCCCTATCAAGAGCTCCTACAATGAGCAGTTCTTC.

This chain uses TRBV5-5 with TRBJ2-3, with D tentatively TRBD2 (7 bases). Germline V gene data show CDR1 as SGHKS and CDR2 as YYEKEE (reference sequence). The CDR3 totals 15 residues. Trimming removed 0 bases at V and 5 bases at J, with 13 bases between. The CDR3 region is CASSLVAGAGDTQYF. In DNA form, the CDR3 reads TGTGCCAGCAGCTTGGTTGCGGGGGCGGGAGATACGCAGTATTTT.

The CDR3 bases are TGTGCCAGCTCACCACCGGGCGCAGGCGCTGAAGCTTTCTTT. It yields the protein CASSPPGAGAEAFF. The chain is built from TRBV18 and TRBJ1-1; the D is unclear. V dropped 0 bases and J dropped 6 bases, with 11 bases sitting between them. The CDR3 has 14 residues. Germline values: CDR1 KGHSH, CDR2 LQKENI. Complete variable domain (other parts from reference TRBV18 and TRBJ1-1): NAGVMQNPRHLVRRRGQEARLRCSPMKGHSHVYWYRQLPEEGLKFMVYLQKENIIDESGMPKERFSAEFPKEGPSILRIQQVVRGDSAAYFCASSPPGAGAEAFFGQGTRLTVV.

The chain combines TRBV5-1 with TRBJ2-2; D not certain. This CDR3 is built from 14 residues. V lost 4 bases and J 1 base, leaving 8 bases between the germline ends. The germline V gene encodes CDR1 SGHRS and CDR2 YFSETQ. Here the CDR3 DNA reads TGCGCCAGCAGCCCCTCGGGGAACACCGGGGAGCTGTTTTTT. Protein sequence: CASSPSGNTGELFF.

The chain joins TRBV5-1 to TRBJ2-3, with TRBD2 identical over 8 bases. This CDR3 has 16 residues. V lost 1 base, J lost 6 bases, and 10 bases stayed unmatched. Germline V CDR1 and CDR2: SGHRS, YFSETQ. As DNA, the CDR3 is TGCGCCAGCAGCTTGATCGCTAGCGGGTCCTTTGATACGCAGTATTTT. Protein sequence: CASSLIASGSFDTQYF.

This clone has a single count. The chain couples TRBV5-4 to TRBJ1-5; D is unresolved. Germline-derived CDR1 and CDR2 are SGHNT and YYREEE (reference sequence). The CDR3 contains 13 residues. V was clipped by 5 bases and J by 4 bases, with 10 bases between them. CDR3 coding DNA: TGTGCCAGCAGTAGGGAGATAAATCAGCCCCAGCATTTT. Residues: CASSREINQPQHF.

V usage is TRBV4-3 and J usage is TRBJ2-2; D gene ambiguous. This CDR3 contains 15 residues. The germline gives CDR1 LGHNA, CDR2 YSLEER. The ends were cut back, 0 bases at V and 7 bases at J, with 12 bases in the middle. The CDR3 spells CASSQERLVHGELFF. Here the CDR3 DNA reads TGCGCCAGCAGCCAAGAACGCCTAGTCCACGGGGAGCTGTTTTTT.

The chain carries TRBV7-8 and TRBJ2-5; 8 nucleotides match TRBD2. The CDR3 runs to 18 residues. Unmatched junction bases numbered 15, after V lost 5 bases and J lost 1 base. The V gene's germline CDR1 is SGHVS and CDR2 FQNEAQ. The CDR3 sequence is CASSPKSRTSSLQETQYF. CDR3 coding DNA: TGTGCCAGCAGCCCGAAATCTCGGACTAGCAGTCTCCAAGAGACCCAGTACTTC.

The chain combines TRBV4-2 with TRBJ2-3; 11 nucleotides align to TRBD2. V shed 1 base, J shed 5 bases, and the junction held 8 bases outside the gene matches. This CDR3 region has 17 residues. CDR1 LGHNA and CDR2 YNFKEQ come from the germline V gene. The CDR3 here is CASSQGGSGGAGDTQYF. In DNA, the CDR3 is TGTGCCAGCAGCCAAGGTGGTAGCGGGGGGGCAGGAGATACGCAGTATTTT.

The chain has TRBV2 and TRBJ2-7; D possibly matches TRBD1 or TRBD2 (5 bases each). Deletions cut 3 bases from V and 1 base from J, with 13 bases between. This CDR3 spans 15 amino acids. Per the germline V gene, CDR1 is SNHLY and CDR2 is FYNNEI. The CDR3 coding sequence is TGTGCCAGCAGTGAGGCTGCAGGGAGTTCCTACGAGCAGTACTTC. Translated: CASSEAAGSSYEQYF. Supplemented by reference TRBV2 and TRBJ2-7, the full variable domain reads EPEVTQTPSHQVTQMGQEVILRCVPISNHLYFYWYRQILGQKVEFLVSFYNNEISEKSEIFDDQFSVERPDGSNFTLKIRSTKLEDSAMYFCASSEAAGSSYEQYFGPGTRLTVT.

The chain recombines TRBV20-1 with TRBJ2-5, with unresolved D. The V gene lost 5 bases and the J gene lost 2 bases, with 6 bases spanning the gap. In germline, CDR1 is DFQATT, CDR2 SNEGSKA (reference sequence). The CDR3 length is 11 residues. CDR3 sequence reads: CSAPRQETQYF. DNA of the CDR3: TGCAGTGCTCCCAGGCAAGAGACCCAGTACTTC.

This chain joins TRBV10-3 and TRBJ2-3; 7 bases agree with TRBD1. The CDR3 has 14 amino acids. V lost 10 bases to trimming and J lost 1 base; unmatched junction nucleotides: 8. Germline CDR1 ENHRY, CDR2 SYGVKD. As DNA, the CDR3 is TGTGCCACGACACAGGGGACCCGCACAGATACGCAGTATTTT. Encoded protein: CATTQGTRTDTQYF.

CDR3 residues: CASRWGTEAFF. CDR3 DNA: TGTGCCAGCAGGTGGGGAACTGAAGCTTTCTTT. The gene calls are TRBV7-2 and TRBJ1-1; D is undetermined. V lost 6 bases, J lost 5 bases, and 7 bases lay in between. The CDR3 consists of 11 residues. CDR1 is SGHTA and CDR2 is FQGNSA in the germline V gene.

The chain uses TRBV7-9 and TRBJ1-3; D ambiguous. Trimming removed 8 bases from V and 0 bases from J, with 8 bases in between. From germline, CDR1 is SEHNR and CDR2 FQNEAQ (reference sequence). There are 13 residues in the CDR3. CDR3 nucleotides: TGTGCCAGCGGACGGCTCTCTGGAAACACCATATATTTT. Its translation is CASGRLSGNTIYF.

Worth noting for this clone: An end of the junction differs from the germline gene, which may be a read error. The rearrangement links TRBV4-1 to TRBJ2-3; 12 bases line up with TRBD2. Germline CDR1 MGHRA, CDR2 YSYEKL. The CDR3 is made up of 16 amino acids. CDR3 bases: TGCGCCAGCAGACAAGGACTAGCGGGAAGCACAGATACGCAGTATTTT. This encodes CASRQGLAGSTDTQYF.

The V call is TRBV19, the J call TRBJ1-5; 7 nucleotides line up with TRBD1. J lost 4 bases, V lost 7 bases, and 7 bases had no gene match. This CDR3 has 14 amino acids. The germline gives CDR1 LNHDA, CDR2 SQIVND (reference sequence). CDR3 amino acids: CASTKGTENQPQHF. The DNA for the CDR3 is TGTGCCAGTACCAAAGGGACAGAAAATCAGCCCCAGCATTTT.

This chain uses TRBV11-2 with TRBJ2-5, with 7 bases fitting TRBD1. CDR1 SGHAT and CDR2 FQNNGV come from the germline V gene. The CDR3 extends over 17 amino acids. The V gene end was trimmed by 1 base and the J gene end by 5 bases; junction bases not matched to a gene: 13. For the CDR3, the DNA is TGTGCCAGCAGCTTAGGTGAAGGGACAGCCATTCGGGAGACCCAGTACTTC. Its protein is CASSLGEGTAIRETQYF.

V usage is TRBV7-9 and J usage is TRBJ1-2, with 10 bases aligning to TRBD1. CDR1 and CDR2 (germline): SEHNR, FQNEAQ (reference sequence). The CDR3 runs 15 residues. V lost 5 bases to trimming and J lost 4 bases; unmatched junction nucleotides: 7. CDR3 sequence (DNA): TGTGCCAGCAGCCCAGGACAGGGGGAGAGCTATGGCTACACCTTC. This gives the protein CASSPGQGESYGYTF.

The V call is TRBV19, the J call TRBJ2-5; TRBD2 is a possible D gene (6 bases). The ends were cut back, 3 bases at V and 5 bases at J, with 13 bases in the middle. This CDR3 has 14 residues. Germline CDR1 LNHDA, CDR2 SQIVND (reference sequence). CDR3 nucleotides: TGTGCCAGTAGTATTGGCGGGGTGGGGGAGACCCAGTACTTC. Translating it yields CASSIGGVGETQYF.

This clone rates as medium-sized. The V gene is TRBV25-1, the J gene TRBJ2-4, with a possible D match to TRBD1 (5 bases). The CDR3 runs to 12 residues. Per the germline V gene, CDR1 is MGHDK and CDR2 is SYGVNS. Trimming left V 6 bases short and J 8 bases short, with 11 bases between. The CDR3 DNA follows: TGTGCCAGCAGAGGGAAAGGGGACATTCAGTACTTC. Residues: CASRGKGDIQYF.

The chain uses TRBV19 and TRBJ1-4, with D possibly matching TRBD1 (5 bases). The germline V gene has CDR1 LNHDA and CDR2 SQIVND (reference sequence). The CDR3 runs 18 residues. Trimming pared 3 bases from V and 7 bases from J, leaving 24 bases between. CDR3 nucleotides: TGTGCCAGTAGTATGGCCAACCCCGGGGGGACGAATATTGAAAAACTGTTTTTT. Its translation is CASSMANPGGTNIEKLFF.

This chain links TRBV6-6 with TRBJ1-2; TRBD1 agrees at 8 bases. The J segment lost 3 bases and the V segment lost 5 bases, leaving 5 bases of the junction unmatched. CDR3 length: 14 amino acids. The germline gives CDR1 MNHNY, CDR2 SVGAGI (reference sequence). This CDR3 is CASSPGQGDYGYTF. For the CDR3, the DNA is TGTGCCAGCAGTCCCGGACAGGGAGACTATGGCTACACCTTC.

The rearrangement links TRBV6-1 to TRBJ2-5; 7 positions match TRBD1. This CDR3 is 13 amino acids long. Losses at the gene ends were 6 bases for V and 2 bases for J; bases not matched to a gene: 3. Germline V gene data show CDR1 as MNHNS and CDR2 as SASEGT. The CDR3 region is CASRETGQETQYF. The CDR3 DNA follows: TGTGCCAGCAGAGAGACAGGGCAAGAGACCCAGTACTTC.